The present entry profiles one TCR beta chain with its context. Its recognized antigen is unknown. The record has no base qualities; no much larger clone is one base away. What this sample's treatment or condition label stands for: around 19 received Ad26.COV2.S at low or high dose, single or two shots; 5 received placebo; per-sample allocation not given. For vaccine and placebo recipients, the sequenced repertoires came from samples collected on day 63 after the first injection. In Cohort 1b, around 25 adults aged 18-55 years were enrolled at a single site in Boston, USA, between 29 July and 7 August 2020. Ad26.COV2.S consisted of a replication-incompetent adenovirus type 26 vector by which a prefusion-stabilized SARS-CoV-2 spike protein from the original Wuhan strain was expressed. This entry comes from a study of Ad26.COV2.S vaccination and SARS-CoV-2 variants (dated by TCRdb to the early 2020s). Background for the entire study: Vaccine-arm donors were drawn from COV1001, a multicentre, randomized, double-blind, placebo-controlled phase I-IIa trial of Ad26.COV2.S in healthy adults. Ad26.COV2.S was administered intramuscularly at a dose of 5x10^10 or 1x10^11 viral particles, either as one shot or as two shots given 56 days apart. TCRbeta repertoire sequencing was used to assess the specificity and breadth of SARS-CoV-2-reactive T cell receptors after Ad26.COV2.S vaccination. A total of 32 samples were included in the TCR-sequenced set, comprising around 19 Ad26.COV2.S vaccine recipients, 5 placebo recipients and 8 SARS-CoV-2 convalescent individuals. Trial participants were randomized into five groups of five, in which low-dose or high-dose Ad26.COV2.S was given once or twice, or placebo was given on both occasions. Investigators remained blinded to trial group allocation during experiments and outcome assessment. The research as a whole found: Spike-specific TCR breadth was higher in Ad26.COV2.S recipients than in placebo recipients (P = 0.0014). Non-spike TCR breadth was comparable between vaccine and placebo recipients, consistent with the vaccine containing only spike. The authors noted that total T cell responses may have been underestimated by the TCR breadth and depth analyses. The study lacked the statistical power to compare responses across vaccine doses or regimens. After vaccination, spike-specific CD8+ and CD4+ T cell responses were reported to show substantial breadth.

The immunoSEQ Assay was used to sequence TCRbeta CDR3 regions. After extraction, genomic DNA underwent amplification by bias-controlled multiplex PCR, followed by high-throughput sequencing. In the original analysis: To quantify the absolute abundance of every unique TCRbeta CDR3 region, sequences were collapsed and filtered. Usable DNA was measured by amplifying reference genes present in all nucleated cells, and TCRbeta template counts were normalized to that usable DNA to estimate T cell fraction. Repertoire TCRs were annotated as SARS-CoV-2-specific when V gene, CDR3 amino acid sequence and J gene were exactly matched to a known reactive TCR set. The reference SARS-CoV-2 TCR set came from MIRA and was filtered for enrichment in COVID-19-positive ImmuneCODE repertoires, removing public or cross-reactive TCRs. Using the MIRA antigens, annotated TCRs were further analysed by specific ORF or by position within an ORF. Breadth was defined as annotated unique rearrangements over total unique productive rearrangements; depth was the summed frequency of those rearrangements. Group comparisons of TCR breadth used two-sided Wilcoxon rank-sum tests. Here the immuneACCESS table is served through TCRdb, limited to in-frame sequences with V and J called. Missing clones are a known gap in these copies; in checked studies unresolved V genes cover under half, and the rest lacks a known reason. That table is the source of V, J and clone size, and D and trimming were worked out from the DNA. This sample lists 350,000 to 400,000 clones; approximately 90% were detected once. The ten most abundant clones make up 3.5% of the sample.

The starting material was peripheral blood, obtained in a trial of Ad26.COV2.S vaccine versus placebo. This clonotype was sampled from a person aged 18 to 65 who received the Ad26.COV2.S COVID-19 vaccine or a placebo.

The CDR3 reads as follows: CASRRDRNTEAFF. The bases read TGTGCCAGCCGCAGGGATAGGAACACTGAAGCTTTCTTT. This sequence uses TRBV2 and TRBJ1-1; matching of 5 bases hints at TRBD1 as the D gene. CDR1 and CDR2 are read off the germline V gene as SNHLY and FYNNEI. V loses 8 bases of germline sequence and J loses 1 base, and the interval between the two ends is 11 bases. The CDR3 runs 13 amino acids, cysteine and phenylalanine included. CDR3 DNA only is kept here, 39 bases in frame from base 1.